This T cell receptor (beta chain) originates from a study of T cells after yellow fever vaccination. With 0 bases removed from V and 5 bases from J, the gap between germline ends came to 8 bases. Germline V gene sequence: CDR1 LGHNA, CDR2 YSLEER. The CDR3 sequence is 13 residues long. Study observations and caveats: Clonotype sharing between CD4 and CD8 compartments was small. Abundant contaminating clonotypes from the bulk population could appear in FACS-sorted repertoires.

This clonotype has a handful of counts. No antigen is known for it. TCRdb reprocessed the 5' RACE reads via MiXCR and lists one record per CDR3 protein. The table records 240,000 or so distinct CDR3 sequences, 6.9% of them present only once. The clonotype was recovered from a man aged 25 to 40 who received the YFV17D yellow fever vaccine. The rearrangement links TRBV4-3 to TRBJ2-7, with a tentative D call TRBD1 (5 bases). Material: CD4+ T cells sorted from PBMCs, obtained 15 days after the yellow fever booster vaccination. The CDR3 loop is CASSQDQGHEQYF. CDR3 bases: TGCGCCAGCAGCCAAGATCAGGGTCACGAGCAGTACTTC.